These 27 T cell receptor beta chains were all obtained from the same sample, sequenced in a study of blood T cell repertoires in COVID-19. Profiled with immunoSEQ multiplex PCR; TCRdb holds only in-frame clones, not every one. The sample includes approximately 250,000 clones, approximately 90% of them seen just once. Sequences were obtained from PBMCs or T cells enriched from blood (not recorded which). The receptors stem from a woman aged 40 to 50 with acute COVID-19.

The V gene is TRBV12-1, the J gene TRBJ2-7; the table's D call, TRBD2, was not checked against the DNA. TRBV12-1 is reported as a pseudogene. CDR3 length: 13 amino acids. The CDR3 loop is CAAEAGGHHEQYV. The CDR3 DNA reads as TGTGCCGCCGAAGCGGGAGGTCACCACGAGCAGTACGTC.

CDR3 loop: CASSLTGGKGYTF. The CDR3 nucleotides read TGTGCCAGCAGTTTGACAGGGGGCAAGGGCTACACCTTC. The genes are TRBV6-5 and TRBJ1-2; 10 bases align to TRBD1. J was trimmed by 8 bases and V by 4 bases; bases with no gene match: 4. The germline V gene encodes CDR1 MNHEY and CDR2 SVGAGI. This CDR3 comprises 13 residues.

This clone has just one count. V and J are TRBV5-4 and TRBJ2-7, with a possible D match to TRBD2 (5 bases). Trimming removed 2 bases from V and 3 bases from J, with 21 bases in between. The CDR3 extends over 17 amino acids. Looked up from germline, CDR1 is SGHNT and CDR2 is YYREEE (reference sequence). The CDR3 here is CASSLDGGLRHSYEQYV. The CDR3 bases are TGTGCCAGCAGCTTAGATGGCGGGCTTCGACATAGCTACGAGCAGTACGTC.

The rearrangement uses TRBV5-1 and TRBJ1-4, with 8 bases that match TRBD1. Unmatched junction bases numbered 11, after V lost 4 bases and J lost 6 bases. Germline V gene sequence: CDR1 SGHRS, CDR2 YFSETQ. The CDR3 runs to 16 residues. CDR3 in amino acids: CASSQKPDRGYEKLFF. The DNA of the CDR3 is TGCGCCAGCAGCCAAAAACCTGACAGGGGATATGAAAAACTGTTTTTT.

The rearrangement links TRBV19 to TRBJ2-7; D not resolved. The germline CDR1 and CDR2 sequences are LNHDA and SQIVND (reference sequence). The V and J ends lost 5 bases and 0 bases respectively, with 11 bases between them. The CDR3 contains 14 residues. CDR3 in amino acids: CASSVESSSYEQYF. The CDR3, as DNA: TGTGCCAGTAGTGTCGAGTCTAGCTCCTACGAGCAGTACTTC.

The chain is built from TRBV10-2 and TRBJ2-2; 14 bases are shared with TRBD2. The germline V gene has CDR1 WSHSY and CDR2 SAAADI. The CDR3 extends over 14 amino acids. The V segment lost 8 bases and the J segment 6 bases; nucleotides outside the gene matches: 2. The CDR3 DNA reads as TGCGCCAGCGTGGGACTAGCGGGAGCCGGGGAGCTGTTTTTT. Translation: CASVGLAGAGELFF.

The V and J genes are TRBV24-1 and TRBJ2-3, with D maybe TRBD1 (7 bases). The V end lost 1 base, the J end lost 4 bases, and 14 bases lay between the germline ends. This CDR3 comprises 16 residues. Germline V gene data show CDR1 as KGHDR and CDR2 as SFDVKD. CDR3 sequence: CATSDFPGGGPDTQYF. CDR3 nucleotide sequence: TGTGCCACCAGTGATTTCCCAGGGGGAGGACCAGATACGCAGTATTTT.

V usage is TRBV27 and J usage is TRBJ1-5; maybe TRBD1 (5 bases). Germline V gives CDR1 MNHEY, CDR2 SMNVEV (reference sequence). CDR3 length: 15 residues. V shed 6 bases and J shed 10 bases, with 22 bases lying between them. CDR3 sequence reads: CASSPGLGGFKPQHF. DNA of the CDR3: TGTGCCAGCAGCCCGGGGTTGGGGGGGTTTAAACCCCAGCATTTT.

The chain has TRBV6-2 or TRBV6-3 and TRBJ1-5; D may be TRBD1 (5 bases). V lost 6 bases to trimming and J lost 0 bases, with 15 bases between them. The germline gives CDR1 MNHEY, CDR2 SVGEGT. This CDR3 spans 16 amino acids. The CDR3 is CASSLRTLYSNQPQHF. The DNA of the CDR3 is TGTGCCAGCAGCCTTAGGACACTGTATAGCAATCAGCCCCAGCATTTT.

The chain joins TRBV7-9 to TRBJ1-1; D might be TRBD1 (5 bases). This CDR3 comprises 17 residues. Germline assignment: CDR1 SEHNR and CDR2 FQNEAQ (reference sequence). Trimming removed 5 bases from V and 1 base from J, with 20 bases in between. This CDR3 reads CASSPTAGRGRNTEAFF. CDR3 nucleotide sequence: TGTGCCAGCAGCCCCACCGCGGGGCGCGGAAGGAACACTGAAGCTTTCTTT.

V gene TRBV19 combines with J gene TRBJ1-6, with a tentative D call TRBD1 (5 bases). This CDR3 is built from 14 residues. The V end lost 6 bases, the J end lost 7 bases, and 13 bases lay between the germline ends. Germline V gene data show CDR1 as LNHDA and CDR2 as SQIVND (reference sequence). CDR3 nucleotides: TGTGCCAGTAGGAGACAGATTCCAAATTCACCCCTCCACTTT. Protein: CASRRQIPNSPLHF.

The CDR3 sequence: CASSRDRGYGYTF. For the CDR3, the DNA is TGTGCCAGCAGCCGCGACAGGGGATATGGCTACACCTTC. This chain links TRBV14 with TRBJ1-2, with TRBD1 matching 8 bases. Germline assignment: CDR1 SGHDN and CDR2 FVKESK. The J segment lost 5 bases and the V segment lost 4 bases, leaving 3 bases of the junction unmatched. CDR3 length: 13 residues.

The CDR3: CSASDRTGTSGLETQYF. The CDR3 nucleotides read TGCAGTGCTAGTGATAGAACTGGGACTAGCGGGTTAGAGACCCAGTACTTC. The chain is built from TRBV20-1 and TRBJ2-5; 12 positions agree with TRBD2. The J segment lost 4 bases and the V segment lost 3 bases, leaving 12 bases of the junction unmatched. Germline V CDR1 and CDR2: DFQATT, SNEGSKA (reference sequence). The CDR3 consists of 17 residues.

The rearrangement uses TRBV2 and TRBJ1-5, with TRBD1 identical over 7 bases. The CDR3 extends over 14 amino acids. The V gene end was trimmed by 7 bases and the J gene end by 1 base; junction bases not matched to a gene: 4. Germline CDR1 reads SNHLY; CDR2 reads FYNNEI. In DNA, the CDR3 is TGTGCCAGCAAGACAGGGTACAGCAATCAGCCCCAGCATTTT. Translated, it gives CASKTGYSNQPQHF.

The V call is TRBV7-2, the J call TRBJ2-7; D gene uncertain. Between the trimmed V and J ends, which lost 2 bases and 5 bases, there was a span of 10 bases. The CDR3 sequence is 13 residues long. Germline V CDR1 and CDR2: SGHTA, FQGNSA. CDR3 protein: CASSLSLPHEQYF. The CDR3 nucleotides are TGTGCCAGCAGCTTATCCCTACCACACGAGCAGTACTTC.

CDR3 DNA sequence: TGTGCCAGCAGCTTCCCTTCGACAGGGCCGGCTAATGAAAAACTGTTTTTT. Its protein is CASSFPSTGPANEKLFF. The chain has TRBV7-9 and TRBJ1-4; 7 bases are shared with TRBD1. V was clipped by 3 bases and J by 3 bases; unmatched bases: 10. Germline CDR1 is SEHNR and CDR2 is FQNEAQ (reference sequence). This CDR3 is built from 17 residues.

J is TRBJ2-7 and V is TRBV9, with a weak D call TRBD2 (6 bases). V lost 3 bases and J 1 base, leaving 8 bases between the germline ends. CDR1 is SGDLS, CDR2 YYNGEE, per germline. This CDR3 is 13 amino acids long. Written as DNA, the CDR3 is TGTGCCAGCAGCGACGGGGGATCCTACGAGCAGTACTTC. Protein product: CASSDGGSYEQYF.

On this clone: The same CDR3 is also encoded by other DNA sequences in this sample. The chain is built from TRBV29-1 and TRBJ2-3; tentative D call: TRBD1 (5 bases). V lost 4 bases, J lost 1 base, and 6 bases lay in between. This CDR3 comprises 12 residues. Germline CDR1 and CDR2: SQVTM and ANQGSEA. CDR3 nucleotide sequence: TGCAGCGTTGTAGGGGGCACAGATACGCAGTATTTT. Its protein is CSVVGGTDTQYF.

The chain is built from TRBV5-4 and TRBJ1-2; 9 bases fit TRBD1. Germline CDR1 reads SGHNT; CDR2 reads YYREEE (reference sequence). This CDR3 has 13 residues. V shed 6 bases, J shed 8 bases, and the junction held 8 bases outside the gene matches. CDR3 DNA sequence: TGTGCCAGCACTTTACAGGGGGCAGTCGGCTACACCTTC. It translates to CASTLQGAVGYTF.

The chain couples TRBV5-1 to TRBJ2-1; TRBD2 aligns across 13 bases. CDR1 SGHRS and CDR2 YFSETQ come from the germline V gene. The CDR3 has 14 residues. V dropped 4 bases and J dropped 7; count of bases not matched to a gene: 2. The CDR3 reads CASSGTSGANEQFF. For the CDR3, the DNA is TGCGCCAGCAGCGGGACTAGCGGGGCAAATGAGCAGTTCTTC.

The rearrangement uses TRBV5-8 and TRBJ1-1, with a possible D match to TRBD1 (6 bases). The germline CDR1 and CDR2 sequences are SGHTS and YDEGEE. V was shortened by 1 base and J by 1 base, with 11 bases between the two germline ends. The CDR3 extends over 15 amino acids. CDR3 residues: CASSLIPRGNTEAFF. The CDR3 DNA is TGTGCCAGCAGCTTGATTCCCAGGGGGAACACTGAAGCTTTCTTT.

V and J are TRBV7-9 and TRBJ1-1; D possibly corresponds to TRBD1 (5 bases). CDR1 and CDR2 from the germline V gene are SEHNR and FQNEAQ (reference sequence). V shed 5 bases and J shed 3 bases, with 13 bases lying between them. The CDR3 runs 14 residues. For the CDR3, the DNA is TGTGCCAGCAGCCCAGGGCGGTCCCACACTGAAGCTTTCTTT. Translated, it gives CASSPGRSHTEAFF.

The genes are TRBV18 and TRBJ2-1; TRBD2 is a possible D gene (6 bases). The V end lost 2 bases, the J end lost 7 bases, and 21 bases lay between the germline ends. The CDR3 has 17 amino acids. The germline gives CDR1 KGHSH, CDR2 LQKENI. The DNA of the CDR3 is TGTGCCAGCTCACCAAGCCCCGTCGGGGGATCTGGTAATGAGCAGTTCTTC. This encodes CASSPSPVGGSGNEQFF. Based on the CDR3 plus reference TRBV18 and TRBJ2-1, the full variable domain is NAGVMQNPRHLVRRRGQEARLRCSPMKGHSHVYWYRQLPEEGLKFMVYLQKENIIDESGMPKERFSAEFPKEGPSILRIQQVVRGDSAAYFCASSPSPVGGSGNEQFFGPGTRLTVL.

The rearrangement joins TRBV27 to TRBJ2-1, with D possibly matching TRBD1 (6 bases). The ends were cut back, 5 bases at V and 6 bases at J, with 14 bases in the middle. The germline V gene has CDR1 MNHEY and CDR2 SMNVEV (reference sequence). The CDR3 is made up of 14 amino acids. CDR3 sequence reads: CASSPRGSGNEQFF. The CDR3 DNA follows: TGTGCCAGCAGTCCCAGGGGATCCGGCAATGAGCAGTTCTTC.

V and J are TRBV7-2 and TRBJ2-7; tentative D call: TRBD1 (6 bases). V shed 1 base and J shed 3 bases, with 10 bases lying between them. The CDR3 totals 14 residues. Germline-derived CDR1 and CDR2 are SGHTA and FQGNSA. CDR3 DNA sequence: TGTGCCAGCAGCTTAGGACAGGTTAACTACGAGCAGTACTTC. Its protein product is CASSLGQVNYEQYF.

The chain joins TRBV18 to TRBJ1-1; the D gene is possibly TRBD1 (6 bases). The CDR3 runs 14 residues. Trimming cost V 2 bases and J 9 bases, with 16 bases left between them. CDR1 is KGHSH and CDR2 is LQKENI in the germline V gene. For the CDR3, the DNA is TGTGCCAGCTCACCATCGCAGGGGACCGCTAAAGCTTTCTTT. Protein product: CASSPSQGTAKAFF. Together with reference TRBV18 and TRBJ1-1, the CDR3 gives the full variable domain: NAGVMQNPRHLVRRRGQEARLRCSPMKGHSHVYWYRQLPEEGLKFMVYLQKENIIDESGMPKERFSAEFPKEGPSILRIQQVVRGDSAAYFCASSPSQGTAKAFFGQGTRLTVV.

The chain uses TRBV6-2 or TRBV6-3 and TRBJ1-1; 8 bases agree with TRBD1. J lost 6 bases, V lost 5 bases, and 8 bases had no gene match. The CDR3 consists of 14 residues. Germline V gives CDR1 MNHEY, CDR2 SVGEGT. CDR3 sequence: CASSPQGARAEAFF. Written as DNA, the CDR3 is TGTGCCAGCAGTCCCCAGGGGGCAAGGGCTGAAGCTTTCTTT.